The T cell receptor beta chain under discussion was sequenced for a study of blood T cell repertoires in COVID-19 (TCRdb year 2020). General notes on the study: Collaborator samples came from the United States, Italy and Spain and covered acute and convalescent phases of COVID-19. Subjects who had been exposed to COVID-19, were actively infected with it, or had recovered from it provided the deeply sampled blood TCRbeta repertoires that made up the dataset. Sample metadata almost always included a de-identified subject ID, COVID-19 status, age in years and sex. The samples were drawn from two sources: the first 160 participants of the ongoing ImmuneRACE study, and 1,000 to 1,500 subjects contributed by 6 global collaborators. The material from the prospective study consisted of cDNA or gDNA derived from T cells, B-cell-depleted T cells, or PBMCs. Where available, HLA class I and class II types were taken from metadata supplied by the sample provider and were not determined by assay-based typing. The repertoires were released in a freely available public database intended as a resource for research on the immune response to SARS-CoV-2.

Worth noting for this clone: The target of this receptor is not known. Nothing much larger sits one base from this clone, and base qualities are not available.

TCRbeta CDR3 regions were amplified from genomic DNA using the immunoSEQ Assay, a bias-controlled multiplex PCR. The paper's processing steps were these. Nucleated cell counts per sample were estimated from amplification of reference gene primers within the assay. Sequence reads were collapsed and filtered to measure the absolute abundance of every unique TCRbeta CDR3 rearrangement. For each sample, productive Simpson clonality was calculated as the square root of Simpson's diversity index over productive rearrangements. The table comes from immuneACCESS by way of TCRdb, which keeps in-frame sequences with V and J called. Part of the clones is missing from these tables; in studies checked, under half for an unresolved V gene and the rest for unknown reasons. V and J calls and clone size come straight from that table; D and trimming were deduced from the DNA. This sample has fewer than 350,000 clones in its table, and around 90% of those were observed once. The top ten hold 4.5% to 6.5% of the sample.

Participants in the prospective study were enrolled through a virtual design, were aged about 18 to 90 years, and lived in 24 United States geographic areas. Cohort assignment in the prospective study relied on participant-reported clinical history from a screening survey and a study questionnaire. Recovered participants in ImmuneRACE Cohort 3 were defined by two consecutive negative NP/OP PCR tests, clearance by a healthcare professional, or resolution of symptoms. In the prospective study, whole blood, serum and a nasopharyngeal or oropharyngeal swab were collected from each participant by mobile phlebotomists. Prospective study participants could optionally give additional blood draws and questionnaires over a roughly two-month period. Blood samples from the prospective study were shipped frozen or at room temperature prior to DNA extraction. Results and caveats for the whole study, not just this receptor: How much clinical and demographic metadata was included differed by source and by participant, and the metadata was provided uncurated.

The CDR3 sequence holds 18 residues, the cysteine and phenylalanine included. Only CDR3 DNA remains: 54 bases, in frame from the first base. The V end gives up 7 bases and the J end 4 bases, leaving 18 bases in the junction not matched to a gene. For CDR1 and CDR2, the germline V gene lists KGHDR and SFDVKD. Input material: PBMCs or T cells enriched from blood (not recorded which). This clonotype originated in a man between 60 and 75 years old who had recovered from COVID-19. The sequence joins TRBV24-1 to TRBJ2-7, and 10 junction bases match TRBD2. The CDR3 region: CATSYTGSSSGSRYEQYF. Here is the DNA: TGTGCCACCAGCTACACAGGGTCGTCTAGCGGGAGTAGGTACGAGCAGTACTTC.